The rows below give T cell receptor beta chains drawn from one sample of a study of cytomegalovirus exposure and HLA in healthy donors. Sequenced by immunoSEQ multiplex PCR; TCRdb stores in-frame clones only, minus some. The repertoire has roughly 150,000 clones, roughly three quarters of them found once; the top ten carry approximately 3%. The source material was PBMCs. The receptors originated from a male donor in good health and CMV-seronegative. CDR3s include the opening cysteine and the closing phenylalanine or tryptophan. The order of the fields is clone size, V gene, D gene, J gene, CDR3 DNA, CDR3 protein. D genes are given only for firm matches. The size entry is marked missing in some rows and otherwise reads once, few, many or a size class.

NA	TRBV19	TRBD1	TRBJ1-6	TGTGCCAGTAGCTCAGGGACAGGAGATTCACCCCTCCACTTT	CASSSGTGDSPLHF
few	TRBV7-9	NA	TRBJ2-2	TGTGCCAGCAGCTCAATTTCGAACACCGGGGAGCTGTTTTTT	CASSSISNTGELFF
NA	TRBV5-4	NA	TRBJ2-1	TGTGCCAGCACCCATAGGGGGGGTGGGGGCCTGGGCTCCTACAATGAGCAGTTCTTC	CASTHRGGGGLGSYNEQFF
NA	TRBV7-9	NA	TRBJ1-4	TGTGCCAGCAGCCCCGAAAGGGGGGGGATCGGCGAAAAACTGTTTTTT	CASSPERGGIGEKLFF
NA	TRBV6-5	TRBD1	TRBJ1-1	TGTGCCAGCAGTTACGCGACAGGGTTCACTGAAGCTTTCTTT	CASSYATGFTEAFF
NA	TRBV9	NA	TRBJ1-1	TGTGCCAGCAGCGGACAGGCGAACACTGAAGCTTTCTTT	CASSGQANTEAFF
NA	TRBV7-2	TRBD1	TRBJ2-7	TGTGCCAGCAGCCCCACAGGGGGCACCAAGGTCGAGCAGTACTTC	CASSPTGGTKVEQYF
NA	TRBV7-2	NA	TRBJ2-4	TGTGCCAGCAGCCATGGGAGCAAGAACCTAGCCAAAAACATTCAGTACTTC	CASSHGSKNLAKNIQYF
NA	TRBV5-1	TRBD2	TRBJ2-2	TGCGCCAGCACACCTACAGCGGGGGGGCCTGGGGAGCTGTTTTTT	CASTPTAGGPGELFF
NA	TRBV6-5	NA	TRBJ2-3	TGTGCCAGCAGTTACTCGGTCGCCTACAGCACAGATACGCAGTATTTT	CASSYSVAYSTDTQYF
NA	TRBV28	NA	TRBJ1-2	TGTGCCAGCAGGTTCCTACAGGTCCCCGCTAACTATGGCTACACCTTC	CASRFLQVPANYGYTF
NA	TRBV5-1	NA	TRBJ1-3	TGCGCCAGCAGCTTGTCCGGGTCTGGAAACACCATATATTTT	CASSLSGSGNTIYF
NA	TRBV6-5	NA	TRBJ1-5	TGTGCCAGCAGACCAGGTGGGGCGAGGAATCAGCCCCAGCATTTT	CASRPGGARNQPQHF
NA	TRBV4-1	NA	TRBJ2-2	TGCGCCAGCAGCCATCCCCTACCCGGGGAGCTGTTTTTT	CASSHPLPGELFF
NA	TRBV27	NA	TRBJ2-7	TGTGCCACCAAACATGGGGGCCAAGGGGCCTACGAGCAGTACTTC	CATKHGGQGAYEQYF
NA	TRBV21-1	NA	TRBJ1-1	TGTGCCAGCACCCCTACGGACAGGGTGGCTTTCTTT	CASTPTDRVAFF
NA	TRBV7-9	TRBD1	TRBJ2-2	TGTGCCAGCAGCCCGTCAGGGGGCATTACTACCGGGGAGCTGTTTTTT	CASSPSGGITTGELFF
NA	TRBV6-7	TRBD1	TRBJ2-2	TGTGCCAGCAATCACCGGGACAGGGCCTTCGGGGAGCTGTTTTTT	CASNHRDRAFGELFF
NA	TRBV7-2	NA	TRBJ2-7	TGTGCCAGCAGCCCGACAGTCTCCTACGAGCAGTACTTC	CASSPTVSYEQYF
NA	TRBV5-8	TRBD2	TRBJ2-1	TGTGCCAGCAGCTCCCCGGGAGTGGGACTAGGGAATGAGCAGTTCTTC	CASSSPGVGLGNEQFF
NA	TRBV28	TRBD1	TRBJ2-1	TGTGCCAGCAGTTTCCAGGGACAGACAAACAATGAGCAGTTCTTC	CASSFQGQTNNEQFF
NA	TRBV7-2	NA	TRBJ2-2	TGTGCCAGCAGCTCGAGTCGGAACACCGGGGAGCTGTTTTTT	CASSSSRNTGELFF
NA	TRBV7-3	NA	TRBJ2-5	TGTGCCAGCAGCTTATGGGGCGGCGAGACCCAGTACTTC	CASSLWGGETQYF
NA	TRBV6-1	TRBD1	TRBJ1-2	TGTGCCAGCAGTGCCTGGGGACAGATGGAGGGATCCTATGGCTACACCTTC	CASSAWGQMEGSYGYTF
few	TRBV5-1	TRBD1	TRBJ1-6	TGCGCCAGCAGCTTGGACAGGGGTAATTCACCCCTCCACTTT	CASSLDRGNSPLHF